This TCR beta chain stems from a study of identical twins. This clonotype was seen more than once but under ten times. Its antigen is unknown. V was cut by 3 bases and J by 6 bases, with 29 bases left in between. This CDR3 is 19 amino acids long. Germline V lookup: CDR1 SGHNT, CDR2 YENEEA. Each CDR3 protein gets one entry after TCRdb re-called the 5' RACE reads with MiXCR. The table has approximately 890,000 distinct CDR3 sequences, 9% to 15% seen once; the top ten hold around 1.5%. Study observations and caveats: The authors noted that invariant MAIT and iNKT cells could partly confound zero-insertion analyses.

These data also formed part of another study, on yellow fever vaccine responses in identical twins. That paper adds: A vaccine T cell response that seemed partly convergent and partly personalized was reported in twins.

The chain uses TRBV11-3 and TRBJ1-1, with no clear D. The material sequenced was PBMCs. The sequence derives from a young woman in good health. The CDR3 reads CASSFWAGRPHEEEAEAFF. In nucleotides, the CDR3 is TGTGCCAGCAGCTTCTGGGCGGGGAGGCCCCACGAGGAAGAAGCTGAAGCTTTCTTT.